The clone carrying this TCR beta chain was seen only once. The target antigen is unknown. This sample was included in a study of OX40 agonist ivuxolimab in advanced cancers. Points from the study as a whole: At 0.1 to 3.0 mg/kg, clonal expansion of CD4+ and CD8+ blood T cells had occurred by week 6.

CDR3 size: 14 residues. The ends were cut back, 6 bases at V and 3 bases at J, with 14 bases in the middle. The germline CDR1 and CDR2 sequences are KGHSH and LQKENI. The repertoire was sequenced with immunoSEQ multiplex PCR; TCRdb's copy has only in-frame clones and lacks some. The sample holds about 95,000 clones, roughly 90% seen once. The sample in question was CD4+ or CD8+ T cells sorted from blood, obtained in a trial of the OX40 agonist ivuxolimab. This TCR was recovered from an adult with an advanced solid tumor such as melanoma, head and neck, liver or kidney cancer. The chain links TRBV18 to TRBJ1-2, with unresolved D. CDR3 sequence: CASSRVPSYYGYTF. The CDR3 DNA sequence: TGTGCCAGCTCTAGGGTCCCATCCTACTATGGCTACACCTTC.